These T cell receptor beta chains were read from a single sample in a study of prognosis after radiotherapy for stage I lung cancer. A single record per CDR3 protein comes from TCRdb applying MiXCR to the multiplex PCR reads. The sample shows about 22,000 distinct CDR3 sequences, roughly 45% of them seen only once. Sequences were derived from PBMCs, sampled before or after stereotactic body radiation therapy (not recorded which). Receptors were obtained from a donor over 45 with non-small cell lung cancer. CDR3s include the opening cysteine and the closing phenylalanine or tryptophan. The order of the fields is J gene, V gene, D gene, clone size, CDR3 protein, CDR3 DNA. A D gene is named only where the DNA matches it firmly. The size field is filled for only some rows; it gives once, few, many or a size class.

J: TRBJ2-7; V: TRBV6-1; D: NA; size: few; CDR3: CASSQGVPYEQYF; DNA: TGTGCCAGCAGCCAGGGAGTTCCCTACGAGCAGTACTTC
J: TRBJ2-7; V: TRBV6-1; D: TRBD1; size: medium-sized; CDR3: CASRNRDRVHEQYF; DNA: TGTGCCAGTAGGAACCGGGACAGGGTCCACGAGCAGTACTTC
J: TRBJ2-5; V: TRBV14; D: NA; size: many; CDR3: CASSQSVGIETQYF; DNA: TGTGCCAGCAGTCAATCAGTGGGGATAGAGACCCAGTACTTC
J: TRBJ2-3; V: TRBV11-2; D: NA; size: many; CDR3: CASSLDSFTDTQYF; DNA: TGTGCCAGCAGCTTGGACAGTTTCACAGATACGCAGTATTTT
J: TRBJ1-5; V: TRBV10-3; D: NA; size: many; CDR3: CAISESWQSNQPQHF; DNA: TGTGCCATCAGTGAGTCGTGGCAGAGCAATCAGCCCCAGCATTTT
J: TRBJ2-7; V: TRBV5-4; D: TRBD1; size: many; CDR3: CASSPEPSRQGFWREQYF; DNA: TGTGCCAGCAGCCCGGAGCCTTCACGACAGGGGTTTTGGCGGGAGCAGTACTTC
J: TRBJ2-7; V: TRBV4-3; D: NA; size: NA; CDR3: CASSQDWTRTYEQYF; DNA: TGCGCCAGCAGCCAAGACTGGACCCGGACCTACGAGCAGTACTTC
J: TRBJ2-3; V: TRBV28; D: TRBD2; size: many; CDR3: CASSSPSGGRTDTQYF; DNA: TGTGCCAGCAGTTCTCCGTCGGGGGGTCGCACAGATACGCAGTATTTT
J: TRBJ2-1; V: TRBV6-5; D: NA; size: once; CDR3: CASSPGTVSYNEQFF; DNA: TGCGCCAGCAGCCCAGGGACTGTCTCCTACAATGAGCAGTTCTTC
J: TRBJ2-2; V: TRBV9; D: NA; size: many; CDR3: CASSVVGAGELFF; DNA: TGTGCCAGCAGCGTAGTAGGGGCCGGGGAGCTGTTTTTT
J: TRBJ1-2; V: TRBV20-1; D: TRBD1; size: NA; CDR3: CSASWTGCPLGYGYTF; DNA: TGCAGTGCTAGCTGGACAGGGTGCCCTCTCGGCTATGGCTACACCTTC
J: TRBJ1-5; V: TRBV20-1; D: NA; size: many; CDR3: CSASGLQGNQPQHF; DNA: TGCAGTGCTAGCGGTCTCCAGGGGAATCAGCCCCAGCATTTT
J: TRBJ2-2; V: TRBV19; D: TRBD2; size: many; CDR3: CAGSIGTSGGTGELFF; DNA: TGTGCCGGTAGTATTGGGACTAGCGGGGGCACCGGGGAGCTGTTTTTT
J: TRBJ2-3; V: TRBV20-1; D: TRBD2; size: NA; CDR3: CSAGPGTKIDTQYF; DNA: TGCAGTGCTGGCCCCGGGACTAAGATTGATACGCAGTATTTT
J: TRBJ1-6; V: TRBV20-1; D: NA; size: medium-sized; CDR3: CSARTVIGSYNSPLHF; DNA: TGCAGTGCTAGAACCGTTATCGGCTCCTATAATTCACCCCTCCACTTT
J: TRBJ2-3; V: TRBV24-1; D: NA; size: many; CDR3: CATSGQAGGTDTQYF; DNA: TGTGCCACCAGTGGGCAAGCCGGGGGCACAGATACGCAGTATTTT
J: TRBJ2-7; V: TRBV4-2; D: NA; size: many; CDR3: CASSQERGGVGVSEQYF; DNA: TGTGCCAGCAGCCAAGAGCGAGGGGGGGTCGGGGTCAGCGAGCAGTACTTC
J: TRBJ2-1; V: TRBV12-3/TRBV12-4; D: TRBD2; size: many; CDR3: CASSPQAGPYNEQFF; DNA: TGTGCCAGCAGTCCCCAAGCGGGGCCTTACAATGAGCAGTTCTTC
J: TRBJ2-1; V: TRBV6-2/TRBV6-3; D: TRBD2; size: NA; CDR3: CASSPTSGGHNEQFF; DNA: TGTGCCAGCAGTCCAACTAGCGGGGGACACAATGAGCAGTTCTTC
J: TRBJ1-2; V: TRBV10-3; D: NA; size: NA; CDR3: CSIRPSDNYVYTF; DNA: TGTTCCATCAGGCCCTCGGACAACTATGTCTACACCTTC
J: TRBJ2-1; V: TRBV10-3; D: NA; size: many; CDR3: CAISVSRGDEQFF; DNA: TGTGCCATCAGTGTGTCTAGAGGAGATGAGCAGTTCTTC
J: TRBJ2-3; V: TRBV12-3/TRBV12-4; D: NA; size: many; CDR3: CASSLASRWSTDTQYF; DNA: TGTGCCAGCAGTTTGGCTTCACGATGGAGCACAGATACGCAGTATTTT
J: TRBJ2-2; V: TRBV7-2; D: NA; size: once; CDR3: CAGSLFGYTGELFF; DNA: TGTGCAGGCAGCTTATTCGGGTACACCGGGGAGCTGTTTTTT
J: TRBJ1-2; V: TRBV7-9; D: NA; size: many; CDR3: CASSRSRDYYGYTF; DNA: TGTGCCAGCAGCCGATCCAGGGACTACTATGGCTACACCTTC